This T cell receptor beta chain was found in a study of Graves' ophthalmopathy and Graves' hyperthyroidism (dated by TCRdb to between 2018 and 2020). Concerning the study at large: Peripheral blood was collected at initial diagnosis, before any treatment. The study used TCR beta repertoire signatures to distinguish Graves' ophthalmopathy from Graves' hyperthyroidism and to predict progression to ophthalmopathy. In total, 120 to 150 blood samples were TCR-sequenced: 43 ophthalmopathy, 75 hyperthyroidism and some 17 hyperthyroidism-to-ophthalmopathy patients. A discovery set of more than 90 patients (43 ophthalmopathy, some 58 stable hyperthyroidism) was enrolled to explore V-J signatures distinguishing ophthalmopathy from hyperthyroidism. An independent validation cohort comprised under 20 hyperthyroidism patients and 15 to 17 patients who later progressed from hyperthyroidism to ophthalmopathy. In roughly 6 hyperthyroidism patients, T-cell repertoires of thyroid tissue and blood were compared. Once sampling was done, hyperthyroidism patients were given methimazole at a starting dose of 30 mg daily, while ophthalmopathy patients were given high-dose intravenous methylprednisolone.

Ophthalmopathy patients were characterized by moderately to severely active disease, a Clinical Activity Score of at least 3, a NOSPECS grade of at least 4, and a disease duration under 3 months. Patients with other autoimmune diseases, uncontrolled infections, pregnancy or lactation were excluded. Diagnosis was based on clinical symptoms, serum thyroxine, TRAb, thyroid ultrasound and orbital computed tomography. Ficoll-Paque density gradient centrifugation was used to isolate PBMCs from around 10 ml of fresh peripheral blood. Trizol reagent was used to extract the total RNA, and its quality was then checked on an Agilent 2100 Bioanalyzer. What the authors observed across the whole study: No statistical method was used to set the sample size in advance, and the investigators knew which group each participant was assigned to. Most expanded thyroid clonotypes with frequency above 0.001 were also detected in blood, suggesting blood repertoires may reflect the thyroid immune response. The 13-signature model separated ophthalmopathy from stable hyperthyroidism with approximately 90% sensitivity and about 81% specificity in cross-validation, and 80%/75% in the test set. In validation, the model predicted ophthalmopathy progression with about 64% sensitivity and roughly 72% specificity; some 13 predicted patients were CT-confirmed with GO in a median of approximately six months.

The CDR3 runs 16 residues from the cysteine to the phenylalanine. Only the CDR3 portion is preserved as DNA: 48 bases, with reading frame beginning at the first base. After removal of 5 bases from V and 1 base from J, the junction retains 10 bases not matched to a gene. Based on the germline V gene, the CDR1 and CDR2 sequences are SGHTA and FQGNSA. For repertoire sequencing, TCR beta CDR3 regions were amplified from RNA transcripts. HTBI primers and the Qiagen OneStep RT-PCR kit were used in a first-round RT-PCR, which was followed by a second-round multiplex PCR, size selection and purification. The libraries underwent paired-end sequencing with 100 bp reads on an Illumina HiSeq2000. As for the original processing: SOAPnuke was used for read processing, and reads with adapters, uncalled bases, a mean Phred below 15, or no exact constant-primer or identifier match were discarded. High-quality paired reads were merged with COPE v1.2.5. Each unique nucleotide sequence was defined as a clonotype, and clonotypes were aligned to IMGT TRB V, D and J references with MiTCR v1.1. Only V-J combinations with frequency above 0.0001 were analysed, covering approximately 99% of repertoires. For each V-J combination, a TCR clonal expansion and chaos score was defined as F50 clonal expansion divided by the chaos observed in the TCRdist matrix. Welch's t-statistics and random forest were used to reduce the features to approximately 13 V-J combinations, which were then used as input to a naive Bayes classifier. The Morisita-Horn index was used to measure how similar the thyroid and blood repertoires were. TCRdb trimmed public reads at Q25 via fastp, called clones via MiXCR and kept in-frame beta chains. Every entry covers one CDR3 protein and lists the most common genes and DNA from its rows. The V and J calls, along with clone size, are taken from TCRdb and not from the paper's own processing. This sample is represented by 650,000 to 800,000 distinct CDR3 sequences; about 38% of them were singletons. The ten largest clonotypes hold about 3.3% of the sample.

This clonotype was detected many times. Its target antigen remains unknown. No much larger clone is present one base from it, and per-base qualities are unavailable. The source of this sequence is an adult man with Graves' ophthalmopathy. The rearranged segments are TRBV7-2 and TRBJ2-7; 8 central bases correspond to TRBD1. The specimen sequenced was peripheral blood. The DNA reads TGTGCCAGCAGCCGAAACTTCCGGGACAGGTCCTACGAGCAGTACTTC. It translates to CASSRNFRDRSYEQYF.